This TCR beta chain was sequenced for a study of CD8 T cells in acute hepatitis C reinfection. The table came from immunoSEQ multiplex PCR; TCRdb's copy has only in-frame clones and leaves some out. Here the sample spans around 500 clones, about half being singletons. This CDR3 region has 17 residues. Germline V CDR1 and CDR2: LGHNA, YNFKEQ. The V and J ends lost 0 bases and 8 bases, in that order; junction bases with no gene match: 9. This clone was observed a handful of times. General study results and limits: Preferential TRBV04 and TRBV06 usage appeared in all groups and was not explained by the naive pool.

Stated time point: acute HCV infection, within 168 days of estimated infection date. The hepatitis C virus-specific receptor repertoire was characterized directly ex vivo, with no prior expansion in culture. This chain links TRBV4-2 with TRBJ2-1; 11 bases map to TRBD2. The sequence came from a man aged 50 to 59 with chronic hepatitis C. Sequenced here: HCV NS3-1073 tetramer-sorted CD8+ T cells from PBMCs, sampled during acute infection. The CDR3 DNA reads TGTGCCAGCAGCCAAGAGCTGCTAGCGGGAGGAGGGGATGAGCAGTTCTTC. Translated, it gives CASSQELLAGGGDEQFF.